This TCR beta chain came from a study of T cells after yellow fever vaccination. Background on the study: SMART-Seq v4 Ultra Low Input handled preparation of low-cell-number fractions. Study-level findings and limits: Post-booster reappearance was seen for most primary-vaccination clones (roughly 96% CD4, 75% to 90% CD8). From the bulk population, abundant clonotypes could contaminate and appear within FACS-sorted repertoires.

This clonotype appeared many times. Its antigen remains unidentified. Universal primer sites and UMIs were introduced during 5'RACE template-switching synthesis of TCR cDNA. Each CDR3 protein is one row after TCRdb ran MiXCR on the 5' RACE reads. The table lists around 310,000 distinct CDR3 sequences, 3.5% to 4.5% of them singletons. CDR1 and CDR2 from the germline V gene are SGHTA and FQGNSA. V lost 6 bases and J lost 3; bases outside the gene matches: 7. CDR3 length: 15 amino acids. The sequencing used PBMCs, collected 15 days after the yellow fever booster vaccination. This rearrangement joins TRBV7-2 to TRBJ1-4, with 7 bases identical to TRBD1. The clonotype was recovered from a man in his late teens or twenties who received the YFV17D yellow fever vaccine. As DNA, the CDR3 is TGTGCCAGCAGGCGGACAGGCCAATCTAATGAAAAACTGTTTTTT. Residues: CASRRTGQSNEKLFF.